Detailed here is one TCR beta chain. The antigen is unknown. In germline, CDR1 is SQVTM, CDR2 ANQGSEA. This CDR3 region has 11 residues. Libraries used 5'RACE template switching adding universal primer site and UMIs. From its re-call of the 5' RACE reads, TCRdb lists each CDR3 protein once, without DNA. The sample holds a few hundred thousand distinct CDR3 sequences. The data were taken from a study of T cells expressing NK-cell markers. Looking at the study overall: The TCR beta repertoires originated in sorted CD3+CD56+NKG2C+, CD3+CD56+NKG2C- and CD3+CD56-NKG2C+ T cells.

The study, taken as a whole, reports: Dominant NKG2C+ clonotypes were found to form roughly 1.0-7.5% of CD8+ T cells in over 5 donors. No clear determination of HCMV specificity was made for expanded NKG2C+ T cell clones.

Input material: blood T cells: a sorted CD56 or NKG2C T cell subset, CD4+ or CD8+ T cells, or bulk PBMC T cells (not recorded which). The genes are TRBV29-1 and TRBJ2-7. This TCR was sampled from a man between 18 and 29 years old in good health. Here the CDR3 reads CSVGWSLEQYF.